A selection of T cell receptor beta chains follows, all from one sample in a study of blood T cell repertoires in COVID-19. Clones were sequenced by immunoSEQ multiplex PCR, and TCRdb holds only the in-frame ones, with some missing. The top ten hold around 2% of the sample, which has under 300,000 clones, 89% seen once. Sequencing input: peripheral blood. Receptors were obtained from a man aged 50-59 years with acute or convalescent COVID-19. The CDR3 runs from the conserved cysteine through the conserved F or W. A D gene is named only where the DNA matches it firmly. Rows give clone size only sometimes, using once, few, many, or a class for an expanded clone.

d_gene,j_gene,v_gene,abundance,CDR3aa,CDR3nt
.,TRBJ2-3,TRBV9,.,CASSVVPQAPTDTQYF,TGTGCCAGCAGCGTAGTCCCACAGGCCCCCACAGATACGCAGTATTTT
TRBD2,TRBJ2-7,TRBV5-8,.,CASSLGTSYYEQYF,TGTGCCAGCAGCTTAGGGACTAGCTACTACGAGCAGTACTTC
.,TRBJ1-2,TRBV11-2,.,CASSPPGMSGYTF,TGTGCCAGCAGCCCCCCCGGGATGAGCGGCTACACCTTC
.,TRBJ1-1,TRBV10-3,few,CAISESGGTEAFF,TGTGCCATCAGTGAGTCGGGGGGAACCGAAGCTTTCTTT
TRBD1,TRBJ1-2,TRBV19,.,CASNGDRRGYGYTF,TGTGCCAGTAACGGGGACAGGAGGGGCTATGGCTACACCTTC
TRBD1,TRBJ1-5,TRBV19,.,CASSSGQGVWNQPQHF,TGTGCCAGTAGTAGCGGACAGGGTGTATGGAATCAGCCCCAGCATTTT
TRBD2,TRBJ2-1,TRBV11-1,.,CASSLGGGGFNEQFF,TGTGCCAGCAGCTTAGGTGGGGGGGGATTCAATGAGCAGTTCTTC
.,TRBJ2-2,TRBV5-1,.,CASSLAVSNTGELFF,TGCGCCAGCAGCTTGGCGGTTAGCAACACCGGGGAGCTGTTTTTT
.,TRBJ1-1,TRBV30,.,CAWSPSVTEAFF,TGTGCCTGGTCTCCTTCCGTCACTGAAGCTTTCTTT
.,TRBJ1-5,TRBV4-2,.,CASSPGLTGSNQPQHF,TGTGCCAGCAGCCCGGGACTTACGGGGAGCAATCAGCCCCAGCATTTT
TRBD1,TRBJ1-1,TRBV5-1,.,CASSLSGTGALNTEAFF,TGCGCCAGCAGCTTGAGCGGGACAGGGGCTTTGAACACTGAAGCTTTCTTT
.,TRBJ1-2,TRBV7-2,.,CASSKNPSGYGYTF,TGTGCCAGCAGCAAAAACCCCTCGGGGTATGGCTACACCTTC
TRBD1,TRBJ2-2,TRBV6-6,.,CASSYSDRASGELFF,TGTGCCAGCAGTTACTCCGACAGGGCTAGCGGGGAGCTGTTTTTT
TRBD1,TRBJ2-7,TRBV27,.,CASSLEGTGYYEQYF,TGTGCCAGCAGTTTAGAGGGGACAGGCTACTACGAGCAGTACTTC
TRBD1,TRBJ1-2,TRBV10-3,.,CAISESGTVYGYTF,TGTGCCATCAGTGAGTCTGGGACAGTCTATGGCTACACCTTC
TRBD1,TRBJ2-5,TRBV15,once,CATSRPTGSWETQYF,TGTGCCACCAGCAGACCGACAGGGTCTTGGGAGACCCAGTACTTC
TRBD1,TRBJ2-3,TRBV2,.,CASWGDRAGDTQYF,TGTGCCAGCTGGGGGGACAGGGCGGGAGATACGCAGTATTTT
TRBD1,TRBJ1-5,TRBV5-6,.,CASSPWGRTGLSNQPQHF,TGTGCCAGCAGCCCCTGGGGGAGGACAGGACTTAGCAATCAGCCCCAGCATTTT
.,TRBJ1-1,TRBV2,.,CASSESHLTGSREAFF,TGTGCCAGCAGTGAATCCCACTTGACAGGTTCCAGGGAAGCTTTCTTT
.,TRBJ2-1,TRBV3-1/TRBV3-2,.,CASSPGAGLINNEQFF,TGTGCCAGCAGCCCTGGGGCGGGATTAATAAACAATGAGCAGTTCTTC